This entry is about one T cell receptor beta chain. The antigen is undetermined. CDR1 and CDR2 (germline): SGDLS, YYNGEE. The CDR3 length is 16 residues. This specimen comes from a study of T cells expressing NK-cell markers. Study outcomes and limitations: The dominant NKG2C+ clonotypes represented about 1.0-7.0% of CD8+ T cells in over 5 donors. Whether expanded NKG2C+ T cell clones were HCMV specific stayed uncertain. There were several donors in whom these clonotypes also led the CD3+CD56-NKG2C+ fraction.

The cDNA for TCR beta came from 5'RACE template switching with UMIs. TCRdb reprocessed the 5' RACE reads and stores each CDR3 protein as one record, lacking DNA. The sample has 550,000 to 600,000 distinct CDR3 sequences. This receptor was obtained from a man aged 18 to 29 in good health. This chain joins TRBV9 and TRBJ2-4; the D gene TCRdb calls, TRBD2, cannot be checked with no DNA. The sequenced material came from blood T cells: a sorted CD56 or NKG2C T cell subset, CD4+ or CD8+ T cells, or bulk PBMC T cells (not recorded which). The CDR3 loop is CASSGQGTSGGNIQYF.